This is a list of T cell receptor beta chains from one sample in a study of blood T cell repertoires in COVID-19. Profiling relied on immunoSEQ multiplex PCR, and the TCRdb table lists in-frame clones only, not all of them. The table lists some 97,000 clones, over 75% of them singletons, with around 13% in the top ten. Source material: peripheral blood. The source of these receptors is a human donor in a cohort sampled during active COVID-19. Each CDR3 is given with its conserved first and last residue. D genes are given only for firm matches. The size of a clone is reported for some rows only, either as once, few or many, or as a class for expanded clones.

NA NA TRBJ2-5 TRBV7-2 CASSRGTGETQYF TGTGCCAGCAGTCGAGGCACGGGGGAGACCCAGTACTTC
NA once TRBJ2-5 TRBV23-1 CASTPGETQYF TGCGCCAGCACCCCCGGGGAGACCCAGTACTTC
NA NA TRBJ1-2 TRBV9 CASSVGGGRYGYTF TGTGCCAGCAGCGTAGGGGGAGGACGGTATGGCTACACCTTC
NA NA TRBJ2-2 TRBV2 CASSLLAPRDTGELFF TGTGCCAGCAGTTTATTAGCGCCACGGGACACCGGGGAGCTGTTTTTT
NA few TRBJ1-5 TRBV2 CASTQAGPQHF TGTGCCAGCACCCAGGCAGGGCCCCAGCATTTT
NA NA TRBJ1-3 TRBV27 CASSPRDGGAGGNTIYF TGTGCCAGCAGTCCTAGGGATGGAGGGGCGGGTGGAAACACCATATATTTT
NA NA TRBJ2-1 TRBV7-2 CASSLDQGSYNEQFF TGTGCCAGCAGCTTAGATCAGGGCTCCTACAATGAGCAGTTCTTC
NA NA TRBJ2-5 TRBV6-5 CASSRTAQETQYF TGTGCCAGCAGTCGGACAGCCCAAGAGACCCAGTACTTC
TRBD2 NA TRBJ2-1 TRBV2 CASSERLAGVGNEQFF TGTGCCAGCAGTGAACGGCTAGCGGGTGTGGGGAATGAGCAGTTCTTC
TRBD1 NA TRBJ2-1 TRBV5-1 CATGTGSTFSYNEQFF TGCGCCACCGGGACAGGGAGCACCTTCTCCTACAATGAGCAGTTCTTC
TRBD2 NA TRBJ2-2 TRBV30 CAWSQLGLAGITGELFF TGTGCCTGGAGTCAACTGGGACTAGCGGGCATCACCGGGGAGCTGTTTTTT
TRBD2 few TRBJ2-7 TRBV15 CATSRAWASGMNEQYF TGTGCCACCAGCAGAGCGTGGGCTAGCGGGATGAACGAGCAGTACTTC
NA NA TRBJ1-2 TRBV3-1/TRBV3-2 CASSQDRQIRGYTF TGTGCCAGCAGCCAAGATCGACAGATCAGAGGCTACACCTTC
NA NA TRBJ1-2 TRBV7-2 CASSRVQGGSEGYTF TGTGCCAGCTCAAGGGTTCAGGGTGGGTCGGAGGGCTACACCTTC
TRBD2 NA TRBJ2-7 TRBV6-5 CASSGEGYEQYF TGTGCCAGCAGCGGGGAGGGCTACGAGCAGTACTTC
NA NA TRBJ2-5 TRBV7-8 CASRLTEGSETQYF TGTGCCAGCAGACTAACCGAGGGTTCAGAGACCCAGTACTTC
NA NA TRBJ2-6 TRBV6-2/TRBV6-3 CASSFGGSGANVLTF TGTGCCAGCAGTTTCGGGGGATCAGGGGCCAACGTCCTGACTTTC
NA NA TRBJ2-3 TRBV29-1 CSVGDTDTQYF TGCAGCGTCGGGGATACAGATACGCAGTATTTT
TRBD1 NA TRBJ2-1 TRBV29-1 CSVVPGGKIEQFF TGCAGCGTGGTCCCAGGGGGAAAAATTGAGCAGTTCTTC
TRBD2 NA TRBJ2-5 TRBV2 CASSVWEWGAGGLGRETQYF TGTGCCAGCAGTGTCTGGGAGTGGGGAGCGGGGGGACTAGGACGAGAGACCCAGTACTTC
TRBD1 once TRBJ1-4 TRBV29-1 CSVPGQLATNEKLFF TGCAGCGTTCCGGGACAGCTTGCAACTAATGAAAAACTGTTTTTT
TRBD1 NA TRBJ1-2 TRBV7-9 CASSLSDRANYGYTF TGTGCCAGCAGCCTCTCGGACAGGGCTAACTATGGCTACACCTTC
NA NA TRBJ1-2 TRBV6-6 CASRHGTGTVGYTF TGTGCCAGCAGGCATGGGACTGGGACGGTTGGCTACACCTTC
TRBD1 NA TRBJ1-5 TRBV27 CASRPGQGGSRGNQPQHF TGTGCCAGCAGACCTGGACAGGGAGGATCTAGGGGCAATCAGCCCCAGCATTTT
NA NA TRBJ2-7 TRBV6-6 CASSYLGGPYEQYF TGTGCCAGCAGTTACCTAGGGGGTCCCTACGAGCAGTACTTC
NA NA TRBJ1-1 TRBV9 CASSEGDYYATEAFF TGTGCCAGCAGCGAAGGTGACTACTACGCCACTGAAGCTTTCTTT
NA NA TRBJ1-2 TRBV7-2 CASSLGGQNYGYTF TGTGCCAGCAGCTTAGGAGGGCAAAACTATGGCTACACCTTC
TRBD1 NA TRBJ2-7 TRBV18 CASSPPTGDPQWNSYEQYF TGTGCCAGCTCACCACCGACAGGGGATCCCCAGTGGAACTCCTACGAGCAGTACTTC
NA once TRBJ1-2 TRBV6-4 CASSNPGRSGYTF TGTGCCAGCAGTAACCCGGGTCGGAGTGGCTACACCTTC
TRBD1 NA TRBJ1-4 TRBV19 CASSMPQGTGDEKLFF TGTGCCAGTAGTATGCCCCAAGGGACAGGGGATGAAAAACTGTTTTTT
NA NA TRBJ1-2 TRBV19 CASSIYRGGEFRGYTF TGTGCCAGTAGTATCTACCGGGGAGGGGAGTTTCGAGGCTACACCTTC
NA once TRBJ1-5 TRBV6-6 CASEPTPNQPQHF TGTGCCAGCGAACCGACTCCCAATCAGCCCCAGCATTTT
TRBD1 NA TRBJ2-1 TRBV6-2/TRBV6-3 CASSRQGEQFF TGTGCCAGCAGTCGACAGGGTGAGCAGTTCTTC
TRBD2 NA TRBJ2-1 TRBV5-1 CASSLDVGGTSGGSEQFF TGCGCCAGCAGCTTGGACGTCGGTGGGACTAGCGGGGGATCAGAGCAGTTCTTC
NA NA TRBJ1-1 TRBV7-9 CASSLYFQGRGTEAFF TGTGCCAGCAGCTTATATTTCCAAGGGAGGGGGACTGAAGCTTTCTTT
TRBD2 NA TRBJ2-7 TRBV5-1 CASTREGVYEQYF TGCGCCAGCACCCGGGAGGGCGTCTACGAGCAGTACTTC
NA NA TRBJ1-2 TRBV7-2 CASSFSPENRVGYTF TGTGCCAGCAGCTTCTCCCCGGAGAACAGGGTTGGCTACACCTTC
TRBD1 NA TRBJ2-2 TRBV11-2 CASSRRTGQTPGELFF TGTGCCAGCAGCAGAAGGACAGGGCAAACACCCGGGGAGCTGTTTTTT
TRBD1 once TRBJ1-6 TRBV10-3 CAISGETGGKNSPLHF TGTGCCATCAGTGGAGAGACAGGGGGAAAAAATTCACCCCTCCACTTT
TRBD2 once TRBJ2-1 TRBV4-1 CASSQNLGLAEVSEQFF TGCGCCAGCAGCCAAAATTTGGGACTAGCGGAAGTTAGTGAGCAGTTCTTC
NA NA TRBJ2-4 TRBV5-4 CASSLRTGANIQYF TGTGCCAGCAGCTTGAGGACGGGAGCAAACATTCAGTACTTC
TRBD2 NA TRBJ2-4 TRBV4-3 CASSQGTSGVRNIQYF TGCGCCAGCAGCCAAGGGACTAGCGGGGTACGGAACATTCAGTACTTC
TRBD1 NA TRBJ1-2 TRBV27 CASSLVPGGNGYTF TGTGCCAGCAGTTTAGTCCCAGGGGGCAATGGCTACACCTTC
TRBD2 few TRBJ2-2 TRBV6-5 CASSYEGTSVPGELFF TGTGCCAGCAGTTACGAGGGGACTAGCGTCCCCGGGGAGCTGTTTTTT
TRBD1 NA TRBJ1-1 TRBV6-2/TRBV6-3 CASSPDTRQGNTEAFF TGTGCCAGCAGTCCCGATACCAGACAGGGGAACACTGAAGCTTTCTTT
TRBD1 NA TRBJ2-2 TRBV19 CASRGQWDTGELFF TGTGCCAGTCGGGGACAGTGGGACACCGGGGAGCTGTTTTTT
TRBD1 once TRBJ1-2 TRBV6-5 CASSSGRQGGYGYTF TGTGCCAGCAGTTCCGGCCGACAGGGAGGATATGGCTACACCTTC
NA NA TRBJ1-1 TRBV5-4 CASSSGVMNTEAFF TGTGCCAGCAGCTCAGGGGTCATGAACACTGAAGCTTTCTTT
TRBD2 NA TRBJ2-3 TRBV5-6 CASSLPGLAVTDTQYF TGTGCCAGCAGCTTACCGGGACTAGCGGTCACAGATACGCAGTATTTT
TRBD1 NA TRBJ1-5 TRBV2 CATGQGGNQPQHF TGTGCCACAGGACAGGGAGGAAATCAGCCCCAGCATTTT
TRBD1 NA TRBJ2-5 TRBV11-2 CASSRVGTGRIGGETQYF TGTGCCAGCAGCCGAGTGGGGACAGGGAGGATAGGAGGAGAGACCCAGTACTTC
TRBD2 NA TRBJ2-7 TRBV5-1 CASSSVASGIYEQYF TGCGCCAGCAGCTCGGTGGCTAGCGGGATCTACGAGCAGTACTTC
NA NA TRBJ1-2 TRBV10-3 CAIRGGAVYGYTF TGTGCCATCAGGGGGGGGGCAGTCTATGGCTACACCTTC
NA NA TRBJ2-3 TRBV9 CASSVGGARGDTQYF TGTGCCAGCAGCGTAGGTGGGGCGCGGGGAGATACGCAGTATTTT